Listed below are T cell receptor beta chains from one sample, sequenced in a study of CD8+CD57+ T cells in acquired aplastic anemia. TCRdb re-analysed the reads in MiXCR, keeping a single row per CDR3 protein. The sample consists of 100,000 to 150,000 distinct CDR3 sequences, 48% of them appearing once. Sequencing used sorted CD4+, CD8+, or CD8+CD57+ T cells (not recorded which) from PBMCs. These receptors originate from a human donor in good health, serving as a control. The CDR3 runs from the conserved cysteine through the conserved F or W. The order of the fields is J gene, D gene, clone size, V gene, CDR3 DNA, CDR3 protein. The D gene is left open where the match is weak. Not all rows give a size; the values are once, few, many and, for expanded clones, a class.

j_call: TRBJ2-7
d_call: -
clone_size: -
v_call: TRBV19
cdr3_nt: TGTGCCAGTAGTATTTCACGGCAAGGCTACGAGCAGTACTTC
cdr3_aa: CASSISRQGYEQYF

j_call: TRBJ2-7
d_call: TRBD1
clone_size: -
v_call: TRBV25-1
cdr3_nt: TGTGCCAGCAGTGGGGTGGGACAGGGTTACGAGCAGTACTTC
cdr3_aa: CASSGVGQGYEQYF

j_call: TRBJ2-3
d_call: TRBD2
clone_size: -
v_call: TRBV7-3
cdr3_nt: TGTGCCAGCAGCTTGGATAGCGGGGGAACAGATACGCAGTATTTT
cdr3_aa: CASSLDSGGTDTQYF

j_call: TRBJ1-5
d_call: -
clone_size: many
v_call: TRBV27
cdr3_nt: TGTGCCAGCAGTTTGAGTGAAGATCAGCCCCAGCATTTT
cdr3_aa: CASSLSEDQPQHF

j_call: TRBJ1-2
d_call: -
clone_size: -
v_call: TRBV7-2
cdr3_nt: TGTGCCGGTAGCTTAGCGCAGGCCAACTATGGCTACACCTTC
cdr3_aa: CAGSLAQANYGYTF

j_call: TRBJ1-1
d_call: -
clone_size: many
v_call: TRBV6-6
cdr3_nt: TGTGCCAGCAGTTTTGGGACAAATGAAGCTTTCTTT
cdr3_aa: CASSFGTNEAFF

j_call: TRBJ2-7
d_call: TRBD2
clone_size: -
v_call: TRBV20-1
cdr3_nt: TGCAGTGCTACCTTAGCGGGGAGCGAGCAGTACTTC
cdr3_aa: CSATLAGSEQYF

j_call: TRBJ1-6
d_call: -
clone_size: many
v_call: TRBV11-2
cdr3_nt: TGTGCCAGCAGCCTCCGACAGGATGGGTCACCCCTCCACTTT
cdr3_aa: CASSLRQDGSPLHF

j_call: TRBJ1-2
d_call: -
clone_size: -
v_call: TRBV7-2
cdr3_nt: TGTGCCACACAAAACGACGGAGGGTATGGCTACACCTTC
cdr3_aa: CATQNDGGYGYTF

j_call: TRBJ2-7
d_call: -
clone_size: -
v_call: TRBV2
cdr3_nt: TGTGCCAGCAGCCCGGAGAGGAATGCGGGGGAGCAGTACTTC
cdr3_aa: CASSPERNAGEQYF

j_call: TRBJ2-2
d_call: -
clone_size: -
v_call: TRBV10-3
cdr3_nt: TGTGCCATCAGACCGGGTAGCGGAAACACCGGGGAGCTGTTTTTT
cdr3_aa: CAIRPGSGNTGELFF

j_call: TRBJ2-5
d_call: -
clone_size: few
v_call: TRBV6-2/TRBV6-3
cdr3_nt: TGTGCCAGCAGTTACGGACTAATTCCAAGGGGGGAGACCCAGTACTTC
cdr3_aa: CASSYGLIPRGETQYF

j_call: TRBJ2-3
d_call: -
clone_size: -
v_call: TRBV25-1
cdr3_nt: TGCGCCAGCAGTGATGGGGGGTCCACAGATACGCAGTATTTT
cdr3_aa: CASSDGGSTDTQYF

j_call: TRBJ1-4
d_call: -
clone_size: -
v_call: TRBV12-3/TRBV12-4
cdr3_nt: TGTGCCAGCAGACAGGCGGATGAAAAACTGTTTTTT
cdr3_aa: CASRQADEKLFF

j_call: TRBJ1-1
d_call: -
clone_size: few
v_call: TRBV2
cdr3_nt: TGTGCCAGCAGTGAACGGAGCCTGAACACTGAAGCTTTCTTT
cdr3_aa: CASSERSLNTEAFF

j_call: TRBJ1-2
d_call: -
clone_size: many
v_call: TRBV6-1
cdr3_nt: TGTGCCAGCAGTGAAGGGGTAGCTCATGGCTACACCTTC
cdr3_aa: CASSEGVAHGYTF

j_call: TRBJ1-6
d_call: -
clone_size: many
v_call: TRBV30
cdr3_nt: TGTGCCTGGAGTAGGGGCGGGAATTCACCCCTCCACTTT
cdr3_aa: CAWSRGGNSPLHF

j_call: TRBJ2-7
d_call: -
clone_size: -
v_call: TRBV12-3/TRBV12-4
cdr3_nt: TGTGCCAGCAGCCCCCTAAACAGGGTTCCGTACTTC
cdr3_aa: CASSPLNRVPYF

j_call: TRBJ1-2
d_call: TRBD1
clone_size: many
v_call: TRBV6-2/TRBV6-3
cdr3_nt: TGTGCCAGCAGCGACGGGGACAGACTGAGCTATGGCTACACCTTC
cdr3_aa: CASSDGDRLSYGYTF

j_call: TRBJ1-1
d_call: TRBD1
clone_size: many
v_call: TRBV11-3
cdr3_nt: TGTGCCAGCAGCGTAGACAGGGGGACTGAAGCTTTCTTT
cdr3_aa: CASSVDRGTEAFF

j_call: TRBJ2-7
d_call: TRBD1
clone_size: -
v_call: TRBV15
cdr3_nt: TGTGCCACCAGCAGAGGACAGGGCGACGAGCAGTACTTC
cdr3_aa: CATSRGQGDEQYF

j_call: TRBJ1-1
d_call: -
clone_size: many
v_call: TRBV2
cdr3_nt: TGTGCCAGCCTGAAGGACGTACTGATGAACACTGAAGCTTTCTTT
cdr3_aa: CASLKDVLMNTEAFF

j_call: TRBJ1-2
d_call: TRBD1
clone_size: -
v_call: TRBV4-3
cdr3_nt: TGCGCCAGCAGCCAAGACGGCAGGGGGAGCTATGGCTACACCTTC
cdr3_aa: CASSQDGRGSYGYTF

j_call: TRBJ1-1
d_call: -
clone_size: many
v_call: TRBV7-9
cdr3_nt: TGTGCCAGCAGCTTACAGGAGGGCACTGAAGCTTTCTTT
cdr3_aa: CASSLQEGTEAFF

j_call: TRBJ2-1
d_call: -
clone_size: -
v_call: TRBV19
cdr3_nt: TGTGCCAGTAGTCTCAGACAGGGAGGGAAAAATGAGCAGTTCTTC
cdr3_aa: CASSLRQGGKNEQFF

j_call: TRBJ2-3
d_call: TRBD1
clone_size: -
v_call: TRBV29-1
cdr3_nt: TGCAGCGTTGACAGGGGGCTGGATACGCAGTATTTT
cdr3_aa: CSVDRGLDTQYF

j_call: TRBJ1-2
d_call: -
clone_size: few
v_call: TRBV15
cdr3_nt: TGTGCCACCAGCATAACGGGGCCTGTCTATGGCTACACCTTC
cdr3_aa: CATSITGPVYGYTF

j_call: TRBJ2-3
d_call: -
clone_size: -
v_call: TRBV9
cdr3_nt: TGTGCCAGCAGCGTTTCCCAGGGGACGCAGTATTTT
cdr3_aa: CASSVSQGTQYF

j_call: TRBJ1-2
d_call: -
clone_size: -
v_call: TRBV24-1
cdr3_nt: TGTGCCACCAGTGCAGGGCAGGGCAACTATGGCTACACCTTC
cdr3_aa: CATSAGQGNYGYTF

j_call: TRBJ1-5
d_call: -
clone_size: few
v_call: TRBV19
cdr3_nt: TGTGCCGGTAGTGGATGGGGCGGACGGCCCCAGCATTTT
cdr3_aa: CAGSGWGGRPQHF

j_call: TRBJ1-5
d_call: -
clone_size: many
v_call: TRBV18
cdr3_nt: TGTGCCAGCTCACCACCATCCGATAGGGATCAGCCCCAGCATTTT
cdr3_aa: CASSPPSDRDQPQHF

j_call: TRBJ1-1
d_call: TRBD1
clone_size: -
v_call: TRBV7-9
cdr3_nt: TGTGCCAGCAGCGTTAATCCAGGGGGGACCACTGAAGCTTTCTTT
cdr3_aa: CASSVNPGGTTEAFF

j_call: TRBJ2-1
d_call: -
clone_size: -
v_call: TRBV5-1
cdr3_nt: TGCGCCAGCAGCTCGATAGGAGTTGGTTCCCACAATGAGCAGTTCTTC
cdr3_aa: CASSSIGVGSHNEQFF

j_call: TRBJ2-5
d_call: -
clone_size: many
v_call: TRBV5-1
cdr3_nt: TGCGCCAGCAGCTTGGTTCGCTCAGGCGGCGGGTTTGAGGAGACCCAGTACTTC
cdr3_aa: CASSLVRSGGGFEETQYF

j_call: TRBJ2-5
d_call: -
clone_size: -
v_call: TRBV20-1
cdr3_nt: TGCAGTGCTAGGGGGGGGCCGATGTTGGAGACCCAGTACTTC
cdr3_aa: CSARGGPMLETQYF

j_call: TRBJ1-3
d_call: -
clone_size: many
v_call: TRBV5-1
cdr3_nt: TGCGCCAGCAGCTTAACTGGAGGTGGAAACACCATATATTTT
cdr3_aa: CASSLTGGGNTIYF

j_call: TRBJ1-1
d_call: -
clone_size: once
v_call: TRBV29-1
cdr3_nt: TGCAGCGTTGAATTCTTTGGGGACATGAACACTGAAGCTTTCTTT
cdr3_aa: CSVEFFGDMNTEAFF

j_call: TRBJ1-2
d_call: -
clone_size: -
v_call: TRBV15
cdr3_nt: TGTGCCACCAGCAGTCTAAAGGGCCTCTATGGCTACACCTTC
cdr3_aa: CATSSLKGLYGYTF

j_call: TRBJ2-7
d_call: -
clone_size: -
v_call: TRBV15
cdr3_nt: TGTGCCACCAGCAGAGTTCTCCGGGACACGCAGCAGTACTTC
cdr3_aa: CATSRVLRDTQQYF

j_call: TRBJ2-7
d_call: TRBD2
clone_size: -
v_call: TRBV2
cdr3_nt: TGTGCCAGCAGCTCCCCGAGCGGGAGTGGCTACGAGCAGTACTTC
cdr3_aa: CASSSPSGSGYEQYF

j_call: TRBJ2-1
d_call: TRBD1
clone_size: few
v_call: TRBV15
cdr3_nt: TGTGCCACCAGCAAGGGACAGGGGTCGGGCAATAAGCAGTTCTTC
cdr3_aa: CATSKGQGSGNKQFF

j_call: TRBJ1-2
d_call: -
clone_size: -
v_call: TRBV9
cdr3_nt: TGTGCCAGCAGCAGGGGTTTGGGCTACACCTTC
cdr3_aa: CASSRGLGYTF

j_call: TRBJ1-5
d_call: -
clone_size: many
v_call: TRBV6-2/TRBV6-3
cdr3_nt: TGTGCCAGCAGTTACGCAGGGATAAGTCAGCCCCAGCATTTT
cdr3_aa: CASSYAGISQPQHF

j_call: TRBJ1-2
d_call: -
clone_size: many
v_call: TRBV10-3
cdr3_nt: TGTGCCATCAGTGAGTCACTCGGGAATACCTATGGCTACACCTTC
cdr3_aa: CAISESLGNTYGYTF

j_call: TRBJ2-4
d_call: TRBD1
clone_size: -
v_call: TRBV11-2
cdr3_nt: TGTGCCGGCAGCAGGGACAGCATTCAGTACTTC
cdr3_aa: CAGSRDSIQYF

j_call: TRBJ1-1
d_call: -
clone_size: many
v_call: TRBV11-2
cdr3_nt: TGTGCCAGCAGCTCTCAGGGTTCAGTCGCTGAAGCTTTCTTT
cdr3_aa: CASSSQGSVAEAFF

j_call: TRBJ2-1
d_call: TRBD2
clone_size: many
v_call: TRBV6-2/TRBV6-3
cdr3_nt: TGTGCCAGCAGTTACTTCCCCCTAGCGGGGGACAATGAGCAGTTCTTC
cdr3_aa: CASSYFPLAGDNEQFF

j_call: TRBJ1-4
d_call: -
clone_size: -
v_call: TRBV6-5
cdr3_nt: TGTGCCAGCAGTTACTCGGGGACTGGGGAAAAACTGTTTTTT
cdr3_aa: CASSYSGTGEKLFF

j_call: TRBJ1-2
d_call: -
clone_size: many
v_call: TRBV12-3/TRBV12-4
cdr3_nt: TGTGCCAGCAGCCCCCACTGGATCGGCTATGGCTACACCTTC
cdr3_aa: CASSPHWIGYGYTF

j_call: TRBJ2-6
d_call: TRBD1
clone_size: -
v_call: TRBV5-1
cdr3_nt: TGCGCCAGCAGCGACAGGGCTGGGGCCAACGTCCTGACTTTC
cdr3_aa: CASSDRAGANVLTF

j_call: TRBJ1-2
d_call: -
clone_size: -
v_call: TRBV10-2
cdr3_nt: TGCGCCAGCAGTGAGATAATGGACTATGGCTACACCTTC
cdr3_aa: CASSEIMDYGYTF

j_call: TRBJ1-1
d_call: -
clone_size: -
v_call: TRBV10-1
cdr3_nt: TGCGCCAGCAGTCGGGACCTAGGTACTGAAGCTTTCTTT
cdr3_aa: CASSRDLGTEAFF

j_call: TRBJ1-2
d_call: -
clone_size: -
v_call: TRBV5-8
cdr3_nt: TGTGCCAGCAGCTATGACGTGAGGGGCTACACCTTC
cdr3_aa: CASSYDVRGYTF

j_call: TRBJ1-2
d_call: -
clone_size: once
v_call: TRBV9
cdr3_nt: TGTGCCAGCAGAGACCAGGGCTATGGCTACACCTTC
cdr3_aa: CASRDQGYGYTF

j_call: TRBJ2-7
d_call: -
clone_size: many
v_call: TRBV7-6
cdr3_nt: TGTGCCAGCAGCTCAGATACCCTTAGCTCCTACGAGCAGTACTTC
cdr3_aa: CASSSDTLSSYEQYF

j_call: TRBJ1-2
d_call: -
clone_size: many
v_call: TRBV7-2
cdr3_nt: TGTGCCAGCAGCTCCAACAACGGTGGCTACACCTTC
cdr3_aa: CASSSNNGGYTF

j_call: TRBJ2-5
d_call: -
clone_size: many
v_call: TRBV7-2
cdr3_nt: TGTGCCAGCAGCTTTGGACAGAAAGAGACCCAGTACTTC
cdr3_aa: CASSFGQKETQYF